This T cell receptor beta chain was identified during a study of T cell responses to AZD1222 COVID-19 vaccine. Assay used: immunoSEQ multiplex PCR; TCRdb lists only in-frame clones, some missing. The table includes some 160,000 clones, 70% to 90% detected once. This CDR3 region has 12 residues. In germline, CDR1 is LNHDA, CDR2 SQIVND (reference sequence). V was shortened by 4 bases and J by 9 bases, with 10 bases between the two germline ends. This chain joins TRBV19 and TRBJ2-1; D is tentatively TRBD1 or TRBD2 (5 bases each). The sequences come from peripheral blood, collected 28 days after the second AZD1222 dose. The receptor's source is an adult who received the AZD1222 COVID-19 vaccine. CDR3 DNA: TGTGCCAGTAGTACATCAGGGAGTGAGCAGTTCTTC. As protein: CASSTSGSEQFF.